This T cell receptor (beta chain) is from a study of blood T cell repertoires in COVID-19. Study-level background: The United States, Italy and Spain supplied acute and convalescent COVID-19 samples. PBMCs, B-cell-depleted T cells, or T cells were the source of the cDNA or gDNA that made up the material.

Per the original data handling: Reference gene primer amplification yielded estimated nucleated cell counts. Measured with immunoSEQ multiplex PCR; TCRdb has only the in-frame clones, and not every one. For V, J and clone size, that table is used; D and trimming come from the DNA. The sample shows about 120,000 clones, more than 75% of them seen only once. The germline V gene encodes CDR1 SNHLY and CDR2 FYNNEI. The CDR3 spans 13 residues. Points on this clone: The junction and the germline gene differ at one end; a read error may be behind it.

The TCR originated in a middle-aged man with acute or convalescent COVID-19. The sequencing sample was made of peripheral blood. This chain links TRBV2 with TRBJ1-2, with TRBD1 identical over 9 bases. The CDR3 loop reads CASSEGDREGYTF. The CDR3 nucleotides read TGTGCCAGCAGCGAAGGGGACAGGGAGGGCTACACCTTC.